Below, 14 T cell receptor beta chains from the same sample are listed, as sequenced in a study of blood T cell repertoires in COVID-19. TCRdb's copy holds only in-frame clones and misses some; the assay was immunoSEQ multiplex PCR. This repertoire shows 250,000 to 350,000 clones, roughly 89% found once; its top ten account for around 3%. The sample taken for sequencing was peripheral blood. The receptors originated from a woman between 25 and 40 years old with active or convalescent COVID-19.

The rearrangement joins TRBV5-4 to TRBJ2-1; 7 positions match TRBD1. Germline V gene sequence: CDR1 SGHNT, CDR2 YYREEE (reference sequence). The V gene end was trimmed by 3 bases and the J gene end by 5 bases; junction bases not matched to a gene: 2. CDR3 length: 13 residues. The CDR3 region is CASSWDSHNEQFF. The CDR3 bases are TGTGCCAGCAGCTGGGACAGTCACAATGAGCAGTTCTTC.

This chain connects TRBV20-1 to TRBJ2-3; D might be TRBD2 (5 bases). The CDR3 is 14 amino acids. Trimming took 3 bases from V and 3 from J, leaving 13 bases between them. Germline V gene sequence: CDR1 DFQATT, CDR2 SNEGSKA (reference sequence). CDR3 sequence: CSASTRSGTDTQYF. The CDR3 DNA follows: TGCAGTGCTAGTACTCGCTCGGGGACAGATACGCAGTATTTT.

The chain combines TRBV6-6 with TRBJ2-7; 11 bases align to TRBD2. The CDR3 runs 15 residues. The J segment lost 4 bases and the V segment lost 5 bases, leaving 7 bases of the junction unmatched. Germline V gene lookup returns CDR1 MNHNY and CDR2 SVGAGI (reference sequence). This chain's CDR3 is CASSPRLAGLYEQYF. The DNA for the CDR3 is TGTGCCAGCAGTCCCAGACTAGCGGGGCTTTACGAGCAGTACTTC.

V and J are TRBV19 and TRBJ1-4; TRBD1 agrees at 7 bases. The V and J ends lost 4 bases and 4 bases, in that order; junction bases with no gene match: 3. Germline V gene data show CDR1 as LNHDA and CDR2 as SQIVND (reference sequence). This CDR3 comprises 14 residues. The CDR3 sequence is CASSKQGFNEKLFF. CDR3 sequence (DNA): TGTGCCAGTAGTAAACAGGGGTTTAATGAAAAACTGTTTTTT.

V usage is TRBV21-1 and J usage is TRBJ2-2; the table calls TRBD2, which could not be checked here. TRBV21-1 is a pseudogene locus. CDR3 length: 15 residues. CDR3 nucleotide sequence: TGTGCCAGCAGATCCGGGGGGGCCGACACCGGGGAGCTGTTTTTT. Protein product: CASRSGGADTGELFF.

The chain has TRBV9 and TRBJ1-2; D gene unclear. The CDR3 runs to 14 residues. With 0 bases removed from V and 5 bases from J, the gap between germline ends came to 11 bases. Germline V gene sequence: CDR1 SGDLS, CDR2 YYNGEE. Here the CDR3 reads CASSVVSGGYGYTF. CDR3 coding DNA: TGTGCCAGCAGCGTAGTCTCAGGAGGATATGGCTACACCTTC. The whole variable domain, remainder taken from reference TRBV9 and TRBJ1-2, is DSGVTQTPKHLITATGQRVTLRCSPRSGDLSVYWYQQSLDQGLQFLIQYYNGEERAKGNILERFSAQQFPDLHSELNLSSLELGDSALYFCASSVVSGGYGYTFGSGTRLTVV.

This chain joins TRBV5-1 and TRBJ1-1; 7 bases are shared with TRBD1. After removal of 0 bases from V and 0 bases from J, the junction contained 5 bases not matched to a gene. CDR1 SGHRS and CDR2 YFSETQ come from the germline V gene. This CDR3 is built from 16 residues. The CDR3, as DNA: TGCGCCAGCAGCTTGGGGACAGGCGGGATGAACACTGAAGCTTTCTTT. Its translation is CASSLGTGGMNTEAFF.

J is TRBJ1-5 and V is TRBV28; no clear D. CDR1 and CDR2 (germline): MDHEN, SYDVKM. The CDR3 is made up of 16 amino acids. Trimming stripped 3 bases from V and 0 bases from J, with 12 bases between. The CDR3 sequence: CASSFTGAYSNQPQHF. CDR3 nucleotide sequence: TGTGCCAGCAGTTTCACGGGAGCCTATAGCAATCAGCCCCAGCATTTT. Full variable domain (outside the CDR3, taken from reference TRBV28 and TRBJ1-5): DVKVTQSSRYLVKRTGEKVFLECVQDMDHENMFWYRQDPGLGLRLIYFSYDVKMKEKGDIPEGYSVSREKKERFSLILESASTNQTSMYLCASSFTGAYSNQPQHFGDGTRLSIL.

This sequence joins TRBV11-3 and TRBJ2-1; 7 positions agree with TRBD1. J was trimmed by 9 bases and V by 0 bases; bases with no gene match: 5. Germline V gene lookup returns CDR1 SGHNT and CDR2 YENEEA. This CDR3 is built from 14 residues. DNA for the CDR3: TGTGCCAGCAGCTTAGAACAGGGGTGGGGTGAGCAGTTCTTC. Residues: CASSLEQGWGEQFF. Variable domain in full (rest from reference TRBV11-3 and TRBJ2-1): EAGVVQSPRYKIIEKKQPVAFWCNPISGHNTLYWYLQNLGQGPELLIRYENEEAVDDSQLPKDRFSAERLKGVDSTLKIQPAELGDSAVYLCASSLEQGWGEQFFGPGTRLTVL.

The CDR3 DNA sequence: TGTGCCAGCAGCCCGTACCGGGACAGGGGCTATGGCTACACCTTC. This sequence encodes CASSPYRDRGYGYTF. The chain links TRBV3-1 (or the pseudogene TRBV3-2) to TRBJ1-2; 10 positions match TRBD1. Germline V gives CDR1 LGHDT, CDR2 YNNKEL (reference sequence). This CDR3 is 15 amino acids long. With V trimmed by 4 bases and J by 4 bases, 6 bases remained unmatched.

J is TRBJ1-4 and V is TRBV7-2; 8 nucleotides agree with TRBD1. CDR3 size: 15 residues. In germline, CDR1 is SGHTA, CDR2 FQGNSA. Trimming removed 5 bases from V and 0 bases from J; junction bases left unmatched: 2. CDR3 residues: CASSPQGATNEKLFF. In nucleotides, the CDR3 is TGTGCCAGCAGCCCACAGGGGGCAACTAATGAAAAACTGTTTTTT. Full variable domain (missing parts from reference TRBV7-2 and TRBJ1-4): GAGVSQSPSNKVTEKGKDVELRCDPISGHTALYWYRQSLGQGLEFLIYFQGNSAPDKSGLPSDRFSAERTGGSVSTLTIQRTQQEDSAVYLCASSPQGATNEKLFFGSGTQLSVL.

V usage is TRBV30 and J usage is TRBJ2-5, with D possibly matching TRBD2 (6 bases). Looked up from germline, CDR1 is GTSNPN and CDR2 is SVGIG (reference sequence). This CDR3 spans 14 amino acids. Trimming left V 1 base short and J 2 bases short, with 11 bases between. The CDR3 region is CAWSGAGSQETQYF. CDR3 sequence (DNA): TGTGCCTGGAGTGGGGCGGGGTCGCAAGAGACCCAGTACTTC.

The chain uses TRBV11-2 and TRBJ2-2; 8 nucleotides match TRBD1. CDR3 length: 15 amino acids. Germline CDR1 and CDR2: SGHAT and FQNNGV. Germline trimming cut 6 bases from V and 6 bases from J; bases unmatched to any gene: 9. DNA for the CDR3: TGTGCCAGCAGTCGTCGCACAGGGGGGTCCGGGGAGCTGTTTTTT. The encoded protein is CASSRRTGGSGELFF.

V is TRBV2 and J is TRBJ2-5, with a weak D call TRBD1 (6 bases). This CDR3 has 14 residues. The V end was cut by 6 bases, the J end by 5 bases, with 16 bases between. Germline-derived CDR1 and CDR2 are SNHLY and FYNNEI. In DNA form, the CDR3 reads TGTGCCAGCAGGAAGGGGTCAACAGGGGAGACCCAGTACTTC. The encoded protein is CASRKGSTGETQYF.